This is a list of T cell receptor beta chains from one sample in a study of T cells in narcolepsy. Profiling relied on immunoSEQ multiplex PCR, and the TCRdb table lists in-frame clones only, not all of them. Among fewer than 25,000 clones listed, approximately 85% were seen once. The sample taken for sequencing was memory (CD45RA-) CD4+ T cells from blood. These receptors were taken from a human donor in good health. Both conserved end residues are part of each CDR3. Each record gives: CDR3 length, V gene, J gene, D gene, clone size, CDR3 protein, CDR3 DNA. D genes are given only for firm matches. Size is omitted from some rows. Given values are once, few, many or a class for expanded clones.

len: 15; v_gene: TRBV5-5; j_gene: TRBJ2-3; d_gene: .; abundance: .; CDR3aa: CASSLDPGFTDTQYF; CDR3nt: TGTGCCAGCAGCTTGGACCCCGGTTTTACAGATACGCAGTATTTT
len: 18; v_gene: TRBV5-1; j_gene: TRBJ2-3; d_gene: TRBD2; abundance: .; CDR3aa: CASSLAIASGSRTDTQYF; CDR3nt: TGCGCCAGCAGCTTGGCCATAGCTAGCGGATCTCGCACAGATACGCAGTATTTT
len: 14; v_gene: TRBV10-3; j_gene: TRBJ2-4; d_gene: TRBD1; abundance: few; CDR3aa: CAISEDRAGNIQYF; CDR3nt: TGTGCCATCAGTGAGGACAGGGCGGGAAACATTCAGTACTTC
len: 10; v_gene: TRBV30; j_gene: TRBJ1-2; d_gene: .; abundance: once; CDR3aa: CAWRRGGYTF; CDR3nt: TGTGCCTGGAGGCGGGGAGGCTACACCTTC
len: 16; v_gene: TRBV10-3; j_gene: TRBJ1-5; d_gene: .; abundance: .; CDR3aa: CAISESLGKSNQPQHF; CDR3nt: TGTGCCATCAGTGAGTCATTGGGGAAGAGCAATCAGCCCCAGCATTTT
len: 17; v_gene: TRBV28; j_gene: TRBJ1-5; d_gene: .; abundance: .; CDR3aa: CASINRLGTVSNQPQHF; CDR3nt: TGTGCCAGTATAAATAGGTTGGGCACAGTTAGCAATCAGCCCCAGCATTTT
len: 16; v_gene: TRBV9; j_gene: TRBJ2-3; d_gene: TRBD2; abundance: few; CDR3aa: CASSEGPSGRTDTQYF; CDR3nt: TGTGCCAGCAGCGAGGGTCCTAGCGGACGCACAGATACGCAGTATTTT
len: 14; v_gene: TRBV27; j_gene: TRBJ2-1; d_gene: .; abundance: .; CDR3aa: CASSSGQGWSEQFF; CDR3nt: TGTGCCAGCAGTTCAGGGCAGGGTTGGAGTGAGCAGTTCTTC
len: 12; v_gene: TRBV5-3; j_gene: TRBJ1-2; d_gene: .; abundance: .; CDR3aa: CASSLGSDGYTF; CDR3nt: TGTGCCAGCAGCTTGGGGTCAGATGGCTACACCTTC
len: 12; v_gene: TRBV6-5; j_gene: TRBJ2-1; d_gene: TRBD1; abundance: once; CDR3aa: CASSPKGAEQFF; CDR3nt: TGTGCCAGCAGTCCTAAGGGGGCTGAGCAGTTCTTC
len: 16; v_gene: TRBV7-9; j_gene: TRBJ2-2; d_gene: .; abundance: .; CDR3aa: CASSLLAPANTGELFF; CDR3nt: TGTGCCAGCAGCCTTCTCGCGCCCGCGAACACCGGGGAGCTGTTTTTT
len: 16; v_gene: TRBV19; j_gene: TRBJ2-2; d_gene: .; abundance: .; CDR3aa: CASRSRAGSDTGELFF; CDR3nt: TGTGCCAGTAGGAGCAGAGCCGGGAGTGACACCGGGGAGCTGTTTTTT
len: 16; v_gene: TRBV6-1; j_gene: TRBJ1-3; d_gene: .; abundance: .; CDR3aa: CASSDYRVNTGNTIYF; CDR3nt: TGTGCCAGCAGTGACTACAGGGTCAACACTGGAAACACCATATATTTT
len: 16; v_gene: TRBV7-5; j_gene: TRBJ2-7; d_gene: .; abundance: .; CDR3aa: CARSRGLAGGPYEQYF; CDR3nt: TGTGCCAGAAGCCGTGGGCTAGCGGGAGGCCCCTACGAGCAGTACTTC
len: 16; v_gene: TRBV5-1; j_gene: TRBJ2-5; d_gene: .; abundance: .; CDR3aa: CASSLAAGTGQETQYF; CDR3nt: TGCGCCAGCAGCTTGGCCGCAGGGACGGGACAAGAGACCCAGTACTTC
len: 14; v_gene: TRBV10-3; j_gene: TRBJ2-3; d_gene: TRBD2; abundance: .; CDR3aa: CAINSGRAADTQYF; CDR3nt: TGTGCCATCAATAGCGGGAGGGCCGCAGATACGCAGTATTTT
len: 15; v_gene: TRBV5-4; j_gene: TRBJ1-4; d_gene: .; abundance: .; CDR3aa: CASSFRAGSNEKLFF; CDR3nt: TGTGCCAGCAGCTTCCGGGCCGGCAGTAATGAAAAACTGTTTTTT
len: 11; v_gene: TRBV7-2; j_gene: TRBJ1-1; d_gene: .; abundance: .; CDR3aa: CASSLEQVAFF; CDR3nt: TGTGCCAGCAGCTTAGAACAAGTAGCTTTCTTT
len: 14; v_gene: TRBV19; j_gene: TRBJ2-7; d_gene: .; abundance: .; CDR3aa: CASSMSGAFAEQYF; CDR3nt: TGTGCCAGTAGTATGTCGGGGGCATTCGCCGAGCAGTACTTC
len: 13; v_gene: TRBV10-3; j_gene: TRBJ1-5; d_gene: TRBD1; abundance: few; CDR3aa: CAIRGGQNQPQHF; CDR3nt: TGTGCCATCAGGGGGGGACAGAATCAGCCCCAGCATTTT
len: 14; v_gene: TRBV5-1; j_gene: TRBJ2-2; d_gene: TRBD2; abundance: .; CDR3aa: CASRLAGATGELFF; CDR3nt: TGCGCCAGCAGACTAGCGGGAGCGACCGGGGAGCTGTTTTTT
len: 11; v_gene: TRBV6-1; j_gene: TRBJ1-6; d_gene: .; abundance: .; CDR3aa: CASSENRPLHF; CDR3nt: TGTGCCAGCAGTGAAAACCGGCCCCTCCACTTT
len: 17; v_gene: TRBV5-1; j_gene: TRBJ2-3; d_gene: TRBD2; abundance: .; CDR3aa: CASSPRTSGGSTDTQYF; CDR3nt: TGCGCCAGCAGCCCACGGACTAGCGGGGGTTCCACAGATACGCAGTATTTT
len: 15; v_gene: TRBV2; j_gene: TRBJ2-1; d_gene: TRBD2; abundance: .; CDR3aa: CASSAGGSATNEQFF; CDR3nt: TGTGCCAGCAGTGCGGGCGGGAGTGCAACCAATGAGCAGTTCTTC
len: 13; v_gene: TRBV2; j_gene: TRBJ1-5; d_gene: .; abundance: .; CDR3aa: CASRGGYGQPQHF; CDR3nt: TGTGCCAGCAGGGGGGGGTACGGCCAGCCCCAGCATTTT
len: 13; v_gene: TRBV28; j_gene: TRBJ1-2; d_gene: TRBD1; abundance: .; CDR3aa: CASSFRQGAGYTF; CDR3nt: TGTGCCAGCAGTTTCAGACAGGGTGCTGGCTACACCTTC
len: 14; v_gene: TRBV13; j_gene: TRBJ2-7; d_gene: TRBD2; abundance: .; CDR3aa: CASSSTSMGTGQYF; CDR3nt: TGTGCCAGCAGCTCGACTAGCATGGGGACTGGGCAGTACTTC
len: 16; v_gene: TRBV5-4; j_gene: TRBJ1-1; d_gene: .; abundance: .; CDR3aa: CASSASPGAGNTEAFF; CDR3nt: TGTGCCAGCAGCGCCTCACCCGGGGCAGGCAACACTGAAGCTTTCTTT
len: 14; v_gene: TRBV7-2; j_gene: TRBJ1-2; d_gene: .; abundance: .; CDR3aa: CASSFTGRNYGYTF; CDR3nt: TGTGCCAGCAGCTTTACAGGACGTAACTATGGCTACACCTTC
len: 13; v_gene: TRBV11-2; j_gene: TRBJ2-1; d_gene: .; abundance: few; CDR3aa: CASSLGDRNEQFF; CDR3nt: TGTGCCAGCAGCTTAGGGGATCGGAATGAGCAGTTCTTC
len: 13; v_gene: TRBV6-5; j_gene: TRBJ2-5; d_gene: .; abundance: .; CDR3aa: CAIGFQYQETQYF; CDR3nt: TGTGCCATAGGGTTTCAGTACCAAGAGACCCAGTACTTC
len: 15; v_gene: TRBV5-4; j_gene: TRBJ1-1; d_gene: .; abundance: few; CDR3aa: CASSLGGRENTEAFF; CDR3nt: TGTGCCAGCAGCTTGGGGGGGCGAGAGAACACTGAAGCTTTCTTT
len: 14; v_gene: TRBV11-3; j_gene: TRBJ1-2; d_gene: .; abundance: .; CDR3aa: CASSLEPGSYGYTF; CDR3nt: TGTGCCAGCAGCTTAGAACCAGGTTCCTATGGCTACACCTTC
len: 17; v_gene: TRBV5-6; j_gene: TRBJ1-4; d_gene: .; abundance: few; CDR3aa: CASSSLVRVAANEKLFF; CDR3nt: TGTGCCAGCAGCTCCCTCGTCAGAGTCGCGGCTAATGAAAAACTGTTTTTT
len: 13; v_gene: TRBV7-2; j_gene: TRBJ2-5; d_gene: .; abundance: few; CDR3aa: CASSSTGQETQYF; CDR3nt: TGTGCCAGCAGCTCGACAGGCCAAGAGACCCAGTACTTC
len: 16; v_gene: TRBV12-5; j_gene: TRBJ2-7; d_gene: .; abundance: .; CDR3aa: CASGSVRTDYFHEQYF; CDR3nt: TGTGCTAGTGGTTCGGTAAGAACGGACTACTTCCACGAGCAGTACTTC
len: 13; v_gene: TRBV7-2; j_gene: TRBJ1-1; d_gene: .; abundance: .; CDR3aa: CASSLVQYTEAFF; CDR3nt: TGTGCCAGCAGCTTAGTCCAGTACACTGAAGCTTTCTTT
len: 14; v_gene: TRBV7-2; j_gene: TRBJ2-5; d_gene: TRBD2; abundance: .; CDR3aa: CASSQQAGGETQYF; CDR3nt: TGTGCCAGCAGCCAACAGGCGGGAGGTGAGACCCAGTACTTC
len: 14; v_gene: TRBV10-3; j_gene: TRBJ2-3; d_gene: .; abundance: .; CDR3aa: CAISESTVTDTQYF; CDR3nt: TGTGCCATCAGTGAGTCGACAGTCACAGATACGCAGTATTTT
len: 16; v_gene: TRBV5-1; j_gene: TRBJ2-2; d_gene: .; abundance: .; CDR3aa: CASYTPGLANTGELFF; CDR3nt: TGCGCCAGCTATACACCGGGACTGGCAAACACCGGGGAGCTGTTTTTT
len: 16; v_gene: TRBV4-1; j_gene: TRBJ1-4; d_gene: .; abundance: .; CDR3aa: CASSQEAAATNEKLFF; CDR3nt: TGCGCCAGCAGCCAAGAAGCAGCTGCAACTAATGAAAAACTGTTTTTT
len: 13; v_gene: TRBV30; j_gene: TRBJ2-4; d_gene: .; abundance: .; CDR3aa: CAWSKGPKNIQYF; CDR3nt: TGTGCCTGGAGTAAGGGGCCCAAAAACATTCAGTACTTC
len: 15; v_gene: TRBV19; j_gene: TRBJ2-2; d_gene: .; abundance: .; CDR3aa: CASSISGLTTGELFF; CDR3nt: TGTGCCAGTAGTATAAGTGGACTTACCACCGGGGAGCTGTTTTTT
len: 17; v_gene: TRBV29-1; j_gene: TRBJ2-2; d_gene: .; abundance: few; CDR3aa: CSVEGRGWALGGGELFF; CDR3nt: TGCAGCGTTGAAGGCCGAGGCTGGGCCCTGGGGGGCGGGGAGCTGTTTTTT
len: 17; v_gene: TRBV30; j_gene: TRBJ2-1; d_gene: TRBD2; abundance: .; CDR3aa: CAWSARLWEGSYNEQFF; CDR3nt: TGTGCCTGGAGTGCCCGTTTGTGGGAGGGGTCCTACAATGAGCAGTTCTTC
len: 14; v_gene: TRBV2; j_gene: TRBJ2-2; d_gene: .; abundance: .; CDR3aa: CASKIQGDTGELFF; CDR3nt: TGTGCCAGCAAGATACAGGGTGACACCGGGGAGCTGTTTTTT
len: 11; v_gene: TRBV20-1; j_gene: TRBJ1-2; d_gene: .; abundance: .; CDR3aa: CSASVYYGYTF; CDR3nt: TGCAGTGCTAGCGTTTACTATGGCTACACCTTC
len: 16; v_gene: TRBV6-5; j_gene: TRBJ2-1; d_gene: TRBD2; abundance: once; CDR3aa: CASSYRTSGDYNEQFF; CDR3nt: TGTGCCAGCAGTTACAGGACTAGCGGAGACTACAATGAGCAGTTCTTC
len: 13; v_gene: TRBV6-9; j_gene: TRBJ1-5; d_gene: .; abundance: .; CDR3aa: CASRSGGNQPQHF; CDR3nt: TGTGCCAGCAGGTCGGGAGGCAATCAGCCCCAGCATTTT
len: 17; v_gene: TRBV27; j_gene: TRBJ2-3; d_gene: TRBD2; abundance: .; CDR3aa: CASSFRTSGRSTDTQYF; CDR3nt: TGTGCCAGCAGTTTTCGGACTAGCGGAAGGAGCACAGATACGCAGTATTTT
len: 14; v_gene: TRBV6-5; j_gene: TRBJ2-3; d_gene: TRBD1; abundance: few; CDR3aa: CASNRQGASDTQYF; CDR3nt: TGTGCCAGCAATCGACAGGGCGCGTCAGATACGCAGTATTTT